Sequencing of this T cell receptor beta chain was carried out in a study of T cell responses to AZD1222 COVID-19 vaccine. Whole-study findings and limits: White British ancestry dominated among donors, who included more females, and clonal diversity was possibly underestimated. Two AZD1222 administrations were followed by greater Spike-specific TCR breadth and depth. Nearly half of spike-specific TCRs reportedly target unmutated variant regions.

The CDR3 contains 15 residues. Trimming cost V 3 bases and J 6 bases, with 17 bases left between them. CDR1 is KGHSH, CDR2 LQKENI, per germline. With respect to this clone: The antigen is not known.

Assay: immunoSEQ multiplex PCR; the TCRdb copy retains only in-frame clones and omits some. The profile shows about 99,000 clones, around 92% of them singletons. The source material was peripheral blood, sampled on day 0 of AZD1222 vaccination. The chain carries TRBV18 and TRBJ1-2; D is unclear. The receptor comes from an adult in good health. CDR3 nucleotides: TGTGCCAGCTCACCCGGCGGAGGCGAGAGGGATGGCTACACCTTC. It yields the protein CASSPGGGERDGYTF.